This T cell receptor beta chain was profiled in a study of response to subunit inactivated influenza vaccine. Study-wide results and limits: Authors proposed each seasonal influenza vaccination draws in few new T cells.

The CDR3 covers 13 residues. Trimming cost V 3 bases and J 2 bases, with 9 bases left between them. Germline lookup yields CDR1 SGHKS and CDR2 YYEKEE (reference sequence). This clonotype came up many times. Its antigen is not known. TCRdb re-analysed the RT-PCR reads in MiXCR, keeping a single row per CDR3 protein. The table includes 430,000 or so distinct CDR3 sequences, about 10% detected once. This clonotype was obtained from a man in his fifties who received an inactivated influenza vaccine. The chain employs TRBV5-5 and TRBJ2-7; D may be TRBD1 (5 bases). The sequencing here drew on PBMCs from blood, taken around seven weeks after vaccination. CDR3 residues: CASSSVGAYEQYF. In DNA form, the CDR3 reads TGTGCCAGCAGCTCCGTAGGGGCCTACGAGCAGTACTTC.